This passage covers 27 T cell receptor beta chains from one sample sequenced in a study of T-cell reconstitution after alpha-beta-depleted transplantation in children. Unique molecular identifiers were used in preparing the TCRbeta library. In TCRdb, the PCR reads were re-called with MiXCR into one record per CDR3 protein. Of about 980,000 distinct CDR3 sequences in the sample, roughly 31% were seen once. The specimen comprised PBMCs, mostly from graft donor cells, sampled 360 days after TCRalphabeta/CD19-depleted stem cell transplant. These receptors were obtained from a boy in the first two years of life who had a stem cell transplant for SCID, so the T cells may come from the graft donor.

This clonotype turned up a few times. J is TRBJ1-1 and V is TRBV4-2; TRBD1 might be the D (5 bases). Trimming took 0 bases from V and 0 from J, leaving 8 bases between them. Germline V gene data show CDR1 as LGHNA and CDR2 as YNFKEQ. This CDR3 has 15 residues. Here the CDR3 reads CASSQDGGVNTEAFF. CDR3 sequence (DNA): TGTGCCAGCAGCCAAGACGGGGGAGTGAACACTGAAGCTTTCTTT.

This chain uses TRBV28 with TRBJ1-1; maybe TRBD1 (6 bases). CDR1 is MDHEN and CDR2 is SYDVKM in the germline V gene. Trimming removed 9 bases from V and 2 bases from J, with 13 bases in between. CDR3 length equals 13 residues. The CDR3 bases are TGTGCCAGTAGGAGGGGGAGAAACACTGAAGCTTTCTTT. Translation: CASRRGRNTEAFF.

The chain combines TRBV5-1 with TRBJ1-6; D remains unclear. The germline V gene encodes CDR1 SGHRS and CDR2 YFSETQ. Deletions cut 0 bases from V and 10 bases from J, with 8 bases between. The CDR3 runs to 13 residues. CDR3 protein: CASSLDNRSPLHF. DNA for the CDR3: TGCGCCAGCAGCTTGGATAACCGGTCACCCCTCCACTTT.

This chain uses TRBV7-3 with TRBJ2-2; weak D call: TRBD2 (5 bases). V was trimmed by 5 bases and J by 5 bases, leaving 15 bases between them. CDR3 length: 15 residues. The germline CDR1 and CDR2 sequences are SGHTA and FQGTGA. The CDR3 nucleotides read TGTGCCAGCAGCCCGTCACTAGGTGAAACCGGGGAGCTGTTTTTT. Protein sequence: CASSPSLGETGELFF. The entire variable domain, with the rest obtained from reference TRBV7-3 and TRBJ2-2, is as follows: GAGVSQTPSNKVTEKGKYVELRCDPISGHTALYWYRQSLGQGPEFLIYFQGTGAADDSGLPNDRFFAVRPEGSVSTLKIQRTERGDSAVYLCASSPSLGETGELFFGEGSRLTVL.

This clonotype turned up a few times. This sequence joins TRBV30 and TRBJ1-1, with D possibly being TRBD1 (5 bases). The CDR3 has 13 residues. CDR1 GTSNPN and CDR2 SVGIG come from the germline V gene (reference sequence). With 2 bases removed from V and 8 bases from J, the gap between germline ends came to 15 bases. The CDR3 loop is CAWSWVGGWEAFF. For the CDR3, the DNA is TGTGCCTGGAGTTGGGTTGGGGGTTGGGAAGCTTTCTTT.

The chain is built from TRBV6-2 or TRBV6-3 and TRBJ1-5; 8 nucleotides line up with TRBD1. Germline CDR1 reads MNHEY; CDR2 reads SVGEGT. CDR3 size: 14 residues. Losses at the gene ends were 3 bases for V and 6 bases for J; bases not matched to a gene: 4. CDR3 sequence: CASSYLGQVQPQHF. CDR3 DNA: TGTGCCAGCAGTTATCTGGGACAGGTTCAGCCCCAGCATTTT.

V gene TRBV7-2 combines with J gene TRBJ2-4; D unclear. The CDR3 loop spans 15 amino acids. Between the trimmed V and J ends, which lost 2 bases and 0 bases, there was a span of 8 bases. The germline V gene encodes CDR1 SGHTA and CDR2 FQGNSA. This CDR3 reads CASSLSPLAKNIQYF. The CDR3 DNA is TGTGCCAGCAGCTTAAGCCCGCTAGCCAAAAACATTCAGTACTTC.

The chain employs TRBV15 and TRBJ2-7; 9 bases match TRBD1. Trimming took 4 bases from V and 4 from J; bases not matched to a gene: 17. CDR1 and CDR2 (germline): LNHNV, YYDKDF (reference sequence). CDR3 length: 18 amino acids. The CDR3, as DNA: TGTGCCACCAGCAAGATAATACCGGGACAGGGAGAGGGGTACGAGCAGTACTTC. This codes for CATSKIIPGQGEGYEQYF.

This clonotype was detected only a few times. This chain joins TRBV20-1 and TRBJ2-3; tentative D call: TRBD1 (6 bases). The CDR3 consists of 14 residues. CDR1 DFQATT and CDR2 SNEGSKA come from the germline V gene (reference sequence). V lost 1 base and J 5 bases, leaving 13 bases between the germline ends. The CDR3 loop is CSARVGADGDTQYF. In DNA, the CDR3 is TGCAGTGCTAGAGTGGGGGCAGACGGAGATACGCAGTATTTT.

This clonotype was detected only a few times. The V and J genes are TRBV12-3 or TRBV12-4 and TRBJ2-1, with 11 bases that match TRBD2. CDR3 length equals 18 residues. V shed 7 bases, J shed 0 bases, and the junction held 11 bases outside the gene matches. The DNA of the CDR3 is TGTGCCAGCACCACGTCGCTAGCGGGGGGTTCCTCCTACAATGAGCAGTTCTTC. Translating it yields CASTTSLAGGSSYNEQFF.

V gene TRBV12-3 or TRBV12-4 combines with J gene TRBJ2-5, with TRBD1 identical over 7 bases. The CDR3 consists of 16 residues. The trim removed 6 bases at V and 5 bases at J, leaving 15 bases unmatched. DNA of the CDR3: TGTGCCAGCAGCGATAGCGACAGGGAGATAGGGGAGACCCAGTACTTC. As protein: CASSDSDREIGETQYF.

This chain links TRBV20-1 with TRBJ2-1; D possibly matches TRBD1 or TRBD2 (6 bases each). The germline gives CDR1 DFQATT, CDR2 SNEGSKA (reference sequence). The CDR3 spans 20 residues. The germline V and J ends were trimmed by 5 bases and 2 bases, with 31 bases remaining between them. The CDR3 region has the DNA TGCAGTGCTTTTTCGCTGGGCACGTTCTCCGTCGGGGGCCCCTACAATGAGCAGTTCTTC. Protein: CSAFSLGTFSVGGPYNEQFF.

This clonotype occurred many times. The rearrangement links TRBV6-5 to TRBJ1-3; D remains ambiguous. The CDR3 is made up of 15 amino acids. V gave up 0 bases and J gave up 3 bases, with 9 bases separating them. Germline V gene sequence: CDR1 MNHEY, CDR2 SVGAGI. CDR3 in amino acids: CASSYSPGGGNTIYF. The DNA for the CDR3 is TGTGCCAGCAGTTACTCCCCGGGTGGTGGAAACACCATATATTTT.

The chain links TRBV3-1 to TRBJ2-7; TRBD1 aligns across 7 bases. Germline V CDR1 and CDR2: LGHDT, YNNKEL (reference sequence). The CDR3 spans 15 residues. The V and J ends lost 0 bases and 5 bases, in that order; junction bases with no gene match: 7. The DNA of the CDR3 is TGTGCCAGCAGCCAAGACGATACGACAGGGCACGAGCAGTACTTC. Translated: CASSQDDTTGHEQYF.

At least ten counts were recorded for this clonotype. The rearrangement joins TRBV12-3 or TRBV12-4 to TRBJ2-5; 7 nucleotides agree with TRBD1. V lost 2 bases, J lost 1 base, and 4 bases stayed unmatched. The CDR3 has 15 residues. Here the CDR3 reads CASSLQGTAQETQYF. Written as DNA, the CDR3 is TGTGCCAGCAGTTTACAAGGGACAGCCCAAGAGACCCAGTACTTC.

This clonotype was counted between two and nine times. The genes are TRBV28 and TRBJ1-5; tentative D call: TRBD1 (5 bases). Germline V gene lookup returns CDR1 MDHEN and CDR2 SYDVKM. The V end lost 5 bases, the J end lost 4 bases, and 18 bases lay between the germline ends. This CDR3 contains 16 residues. In DNA, the CDR3 is TGTGCCAGCAGTCTACTAGGTGGTTCAGGGAATCAGCCCCAGCATTTT. Its protein product is CASSLLGGSGNQPQHF. The full variable domain, rest sourced from reference TRBV28 and TRBJ1-5, is DVKVTQSSRYLVKRTGEKVFLECVQDMDHENMFWYRQDPGLGLRLIYFSYDVKMKEKGDIPEGYSVSREKKERFSLILESASTNQTSMYLCASSLLGGSGNQPQHFGDGTRLSIL.

The rearrangement links TRBV20-1 to TRBJ1-1; a weak D match, TRBD1 (5 bases). Trimming removed 1 base from V and 1 base from J, with 13 bases in between. The CDR3 loop spans 15 amino acids. CDR1 DFQATT and CDR2 SNEGSKA come from the germline V gene (reference sequence). The CDR3 DNA follows: TGCAGTGCTAGAGCCCCGGGACTCCAGAACACTGAAGCTTTCTTT. Translation gives CSARAPGLQNTEAFF.

The gene calls are TRBV10-3 and TRBJ2-7, with TRBD1 as a possible D gene (7 bases). The germline V and J ends were trimmed by 3 bases and 2 bases, with 14 bases remaining between them. Germline V lookup: CDR1 ENHRY, CDR2 SYGVKD. The CDR3 contains 15 residues. CDR3 amino acids: CAISDGGTAAYEQYF. The DNA for the CDR3 is TGTGCCATCAGTGACGGAGGGACAGCAGCCTACGAGCAGTACTTC.

Written as DNA, the CDR3 is TGCGCCAGCAGCAACAGGACACCCTCGCCCTCCGAGCAGTACTTC. Residues: CASSNRTPSPSEQYF. The chain has TRBV5-1 and TRBJ2-7, with D perhaps TRBD1 (5 bases). The CDR3 is 15 residues long. V was trimmed by 4 bases and J by 6 bases, leaving 20 bases between them. The V gene's germline CDR1 is SGHRS and CDR2 YFSETQ.

This clonotype was recorded a few times. The genes are TRBV7-8 and TRBJ1-1; D unclear. Germline V lookup: CDR1 SGHVS, CDR2 FQNEAQ. The CDR3 length is 14 residues. Trimming took 6 bases from V and 0 from J, leaving 11 bases between them. The CDR3 here is CASRKTYMNTEAFF. CDR3 DNA sequence: TGTGCCAGCAGGAAGACATATATGAACACTGAAGCTTTCTTT.

The table lists this clonotype with a few counts. This chain joins TRBV9 and TRBJ2-1; unclear D gene. Germline-derived CDR1 and CDR2 are SGDLS and YYNGEE. The CDR3 is made up of 15 amino acids. V shed 0 bases and J shed 4 bases, with 11 bases lying between them. Written as DNA, the CDR3 is TGTGCCAGCAGCGTAGAATTAGACGGGTACAATGAGCAGTTCTTC. Its translation: CASSVELDGYNEQFF.

Only a few counts were recorded for this clonotype. The chain links TRBV2 to TRBJ2-5; D is possibly TRBD2 (6 bases). The CDR3 loop spans 14 amino acids. Trimming pared 10 bases from V and 2 bases from J, leaving 17 bases between. CDR1 is SNHLY, CDR2 FYNNEI, per germline. CDR3 amino acids: CATPGLQKQETQYF. The CDR3, as DNA: TGTGCCACCCCGGGACTTCAGAAGCAAGAGACCCAGTACTTC.

J is TRBJ2-2 and V is TRBV5-1; tentative D call: TRBD1 (5 bases). The CDR3 runs to 15 residues. The germline V gene encodes CDR1 SGHRS and CDR2 YFSETQ. Trimming left V 1 base short and J 3 bases short, with 10 bases between. The CDR3 DNA sequence: TGCGCCAGCAGCTTGTACAGGCTGTACACCGGGGAGCTGTTTTTT. This sequence encodes CASSLYRLYTGELFF.

The chain recombines TRBV12-3 or TRBV12-4 with TRBJ1-1, with D possibly matching TRBD1 (5 bases). This CDR3 is built from 13 residues. V was trimmed by 3 bases and J by 4 bases, leaving 9 bases between them. The CDR3 DNA reads TGTGCCAGCAGTTTTCAGGGATTCACTGAAGCTTTCTTT. It encodes CASSFQGFTEAFF.

The chain links TRBV20-1 to TRBJ2-1; unclear D gene. Trimming removed 1 base at V and 9 bases at J, with 19 bases between. This CDR3 is built from 15 residues. Germline-derived CDR1 and CDR2 are DFQATT and SNEGSKA (reference sequence). CDR3 in DNA: TGCAGTGCTAGAGGACTGCCCTTCCAGGTCGGTGAGCAGTTCTTC. Translation: CSARGLPFQVGEQFF.

The chain has TRBV20-1 and TRBJ2-3; D remains unclear. This CDR3 comprises 12 residues. Germline V gene data show CDR1 as DFQATT and CDR2 as SNEGSKA (reference sequence). CDR3 DNA: TGCTCCGCCGGGCCTCGCACAGATACGCAGTATTTT. Protein: CSAGPRTDTQYF.

The CDR3 region has the DNA TGTGCCACCAGTGATTTGTCCCAGGATGAGCAGTTCTTC. It codes for CATSDLSQDEQFF. V gene TRBV24-1 combines with J gene TRBJ2-1, with D unresolved. The CDR3 runs to 13 residues. V lost 0 bases to trimming and J lost 8 bases, with 7 bases between them. CDR1 is KGHDR, CDR2 SFDVKD, per germline.